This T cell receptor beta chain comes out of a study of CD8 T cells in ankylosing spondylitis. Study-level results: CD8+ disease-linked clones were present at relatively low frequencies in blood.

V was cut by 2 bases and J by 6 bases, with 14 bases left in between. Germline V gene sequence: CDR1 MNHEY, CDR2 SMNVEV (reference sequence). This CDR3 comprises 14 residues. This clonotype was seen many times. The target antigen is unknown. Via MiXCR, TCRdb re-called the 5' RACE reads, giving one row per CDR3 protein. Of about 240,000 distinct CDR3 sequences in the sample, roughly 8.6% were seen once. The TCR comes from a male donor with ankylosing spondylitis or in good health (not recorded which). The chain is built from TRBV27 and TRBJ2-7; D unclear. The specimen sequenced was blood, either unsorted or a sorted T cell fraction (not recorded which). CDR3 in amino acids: CASSLLAPSGEQYF. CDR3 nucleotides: TGTGCCAGCAGTTTACTGGCCCCTTCCGGCGAGCAGTACTTC.